This T cell receptor beta chain derives from a study of CD8 T cells in acute hepatitis C reinfection (dated by TCRdb to the early 2020s). Concerning the study at large: This study examined the TCRbeta repertoire of CD8+ T cells that recognize the HCV NS3-1073 epitope, both during acute infection and after viral clearance. Paired acute and follow-up samples were contributed by four spontaneous resolvers. Broader findings and caveats from the paper: Preferential use of the TRBV04 and TRBV06 gene families was observed in all groups, and this preferential usage was not explained by overrepresentation in the naive pool. NS3-1073 specific cells were too rare to sort in chronically infected subjects, so no follow-up repertoires exist for those subjects. CDR3 sequences shared with other epitopes were rare, and differing sequencing approaches may have limited exact matching. High diversity was observed in NS3-1073 specific repertoires, and no significant differences in diversity were found between acute resolver, follow-up resolver and acute chronic samples. Roughly 13 public clonotypes were identified irrespective of outcome, and one of the public clonotypes used V04-02/J02-02. Because bulk sequencing covered only the TCRbeta chain, the alphabeta pairing of the public clonotypes could not be determined.

The meaning of the sample's time point label: naive CD8 control sorted from an acute-time-point sample. Enrolled in the Montreal Hepatitis C Cohort (HEPCO) in Canada, the donors were people who inject drugs, and these donors were followed every 3 months. Acute primary HCV infection was defined by a positive HCV RNA or antibody test following a negative test within the previous 24 weeks. Surface staining used CD3, CD8 and CD45RO antibodies, with an aqua fixable dye to exclude dead cells. The cohort comprised several spontaneous resolvers, defined by HCV RNA clearance within 24 weeks. Negative selection by means of the MACS CD8+ T cell Isolation Kit yielded CD8+ T cells from peripheral blood mononuclear cells recovered from cryopreservation by thawing. A BD FACSAria II cell sorter was used for cell sorting. Concerning this clone: Its binding antigen is unknown. Base qualities are not at hand, and no much larger clone is one base apart.

V is pruned by 5 bases and J by 5 bases, leaving 5 bases of the junction without a gene match. CDR1 and CDR2 (MNHEY, SMNVEV) derive from the germline V gene (reference sequence). Counted from cysteine to phenylalanine, this CDR3 has 14 amino acids. Only CDR3 DNA remains: 42 bases, in frame from the first base. Genomic DNA was extracted from FACS-sorted cells, and TCRbeta chains were sequenced through the commercial immunoSEQ service. The paper's processing steps were these. Repertoire data were analyzed with ImmunoSEQ Analyzer software v3.0 and R v3.5.1. Sequences containing stop codons or out-of-frame rearrangements were removed, so only productive rearrangements were analyzed. Simpson diversity, Shannon entropy, CDR3 length and nucleotide addition metrics were obtained from the sequencing provider. Based on frequency, clonotypes were placed into dominant, sub-dominant, low or lowest abundance groups, and clonotypes under 0.1% were left out of most analyses. Any CDR3 amino acid clonotype present in at least two subjects at a cumulative frequency of at least 0.5% was labeled public. Not all clones reach the TCRdb copy of this immuneACCESS table, which keeps in-frame sequences only. Checked studies attribute under half of the gap to unresolved V genes and leave the rest unexplained. The V and J calls and clone size come from that table; D and trimming were worked out from the DNA. Within this sample are about 38,000 clones, with 80% to 90% of them counted one time only. The ten largest make up 9.5% to 13% of the sample.

The rearrangement combines TRBV27 with TRBJ1-5; TRBD1 lines up with 8 middle nucleotides. Sequences were obtained from naive CD8+ T cells from PBMCs. The sample's cell subset or site label, decoded: sorted total naive CD45RO-negative CD8+ T cells. This clonotype was obtained from a woman aged 18-29 years who spontaneously cleared hepatitis C infection. DNA sequence: TGTGCCAGCAGTCGGGGACAGGTGGATCAGCCCCAGCATTTT. This is translated as CASSRGQVDQPQHF.